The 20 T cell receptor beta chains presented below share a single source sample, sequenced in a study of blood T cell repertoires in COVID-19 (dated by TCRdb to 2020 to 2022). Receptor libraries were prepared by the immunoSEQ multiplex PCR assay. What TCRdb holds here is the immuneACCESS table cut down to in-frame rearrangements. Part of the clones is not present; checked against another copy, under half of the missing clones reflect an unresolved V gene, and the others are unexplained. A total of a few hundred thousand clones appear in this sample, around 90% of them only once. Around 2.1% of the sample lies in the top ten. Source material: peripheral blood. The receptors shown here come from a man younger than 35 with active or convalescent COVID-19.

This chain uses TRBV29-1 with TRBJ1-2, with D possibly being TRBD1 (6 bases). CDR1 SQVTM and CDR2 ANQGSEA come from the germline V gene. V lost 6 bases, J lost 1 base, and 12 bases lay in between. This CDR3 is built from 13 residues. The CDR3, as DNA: TGCAGCGTCAGTACAGGGCGTAACTATGGCTACACCTTC. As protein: CSVSTGRNYGYTF.

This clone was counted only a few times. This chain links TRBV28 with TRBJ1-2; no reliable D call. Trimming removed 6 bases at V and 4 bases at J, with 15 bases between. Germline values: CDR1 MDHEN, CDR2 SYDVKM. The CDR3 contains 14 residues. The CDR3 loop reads CASSSGSGSYGYTF. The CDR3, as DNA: TGTGCCAGCAGCAGTGGTTCGGGGAGCTATGGCTACACCTTC.

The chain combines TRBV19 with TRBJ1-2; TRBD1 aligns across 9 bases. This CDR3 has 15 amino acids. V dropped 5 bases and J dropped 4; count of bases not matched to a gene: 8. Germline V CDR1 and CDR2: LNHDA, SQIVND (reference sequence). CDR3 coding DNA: TGTGCCAGTAGTGTCCGGGACAGGGTGAGCTATGGCTACACCTTC. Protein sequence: CASSVRDRVSYGYTF.

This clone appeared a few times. The CDR3 reads CATTRRDRGTTNEKLFF. DNA of the CDR3: TGTGCCACTACACGCCGGGACAGGGGGACAACTAATGAAAAACTGTTTTTT. The chain links TRBV24-1 to TRBJ1-4; 11 bases agree with TRBD1. Germline V gene sequence: CDR1 KGHDR, CDR2 SFDVKD. This CDR3 region has 17 residues. The ends lost 10 bases at V and 0 bases at J; junction bases unmatched: 9.

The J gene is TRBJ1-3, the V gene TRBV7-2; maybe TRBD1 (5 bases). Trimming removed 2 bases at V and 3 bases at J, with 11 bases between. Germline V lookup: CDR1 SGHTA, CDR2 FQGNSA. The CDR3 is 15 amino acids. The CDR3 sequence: CASSLYPTGGNTIYF. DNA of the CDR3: TGTGCCAGCAGCTTATATCCCACAGGTGGAAACACCATATATTTT.

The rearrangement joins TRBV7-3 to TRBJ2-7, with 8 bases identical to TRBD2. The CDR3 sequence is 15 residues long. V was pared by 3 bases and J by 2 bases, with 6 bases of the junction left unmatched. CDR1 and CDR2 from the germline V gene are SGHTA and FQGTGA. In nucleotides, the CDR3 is TGTGCCAGCAGCTTCACTAGCGGTGATGCCTACGAGCAGTACTTC. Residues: CASSFTSGDAYEQYF.

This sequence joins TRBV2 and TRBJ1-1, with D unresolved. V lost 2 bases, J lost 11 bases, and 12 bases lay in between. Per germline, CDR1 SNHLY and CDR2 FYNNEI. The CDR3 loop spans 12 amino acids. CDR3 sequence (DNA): TGTGCCAGCAGTGAACACATATCGAGGGCTTTCTTT. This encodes CASSEHISRAFF. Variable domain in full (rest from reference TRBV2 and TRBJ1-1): EPEVTQTPSHQVTQMGQEVILRCVPISNHLYFYWYRQILGQKVEFLVSFYNNEISEKSEIFDDQFSVERPDGSNFTLKIRSTKLEDSAMYFCASSEHISRAFFGQGTRLTVV.

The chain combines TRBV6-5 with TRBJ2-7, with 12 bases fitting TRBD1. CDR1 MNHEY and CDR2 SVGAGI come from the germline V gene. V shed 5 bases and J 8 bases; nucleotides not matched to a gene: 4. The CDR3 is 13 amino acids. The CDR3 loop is CASSPGQGAKQYF. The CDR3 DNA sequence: TGTGCCAGCAGTCCGGGACAGGGGGCGAAGCAGTACTTC.

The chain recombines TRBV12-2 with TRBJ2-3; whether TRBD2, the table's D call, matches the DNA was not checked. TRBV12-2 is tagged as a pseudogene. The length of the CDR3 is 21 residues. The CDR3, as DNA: TGTGCAAGTCGCTCAAGACCGGGACTAGCGGACTTGGGGTCTAGCACAGATACGCAGTATTTT. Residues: CASRSRPGLADLGSSTDTQYF.

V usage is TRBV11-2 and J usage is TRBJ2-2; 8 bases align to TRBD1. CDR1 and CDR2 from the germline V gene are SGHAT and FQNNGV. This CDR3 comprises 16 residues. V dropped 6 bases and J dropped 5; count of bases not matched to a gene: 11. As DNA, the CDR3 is TGTGCCAGCAGACGGAGGACAGGGATGAGGACCGGGGAGCTGTTTTTT. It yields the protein CASRRRTGMRTGELFF.

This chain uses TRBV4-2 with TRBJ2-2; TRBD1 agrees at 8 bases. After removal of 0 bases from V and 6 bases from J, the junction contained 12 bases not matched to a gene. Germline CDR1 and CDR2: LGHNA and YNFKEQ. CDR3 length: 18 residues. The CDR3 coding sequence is TGTGCCAGCAGCCAAGATCACGCAGACAGGGGAGTTCCCGGGGAGCTGTTTTTT. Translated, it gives CASSQDHADRGVPGELFF.

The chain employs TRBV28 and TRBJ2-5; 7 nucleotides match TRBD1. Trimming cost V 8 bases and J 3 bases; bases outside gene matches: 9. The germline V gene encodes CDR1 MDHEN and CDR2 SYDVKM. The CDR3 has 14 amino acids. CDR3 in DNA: TGTGCCAGCGGATCGGGACAGTACAAAGAGACCCAGTACTTC. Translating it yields CASGSGQYKETQYF.

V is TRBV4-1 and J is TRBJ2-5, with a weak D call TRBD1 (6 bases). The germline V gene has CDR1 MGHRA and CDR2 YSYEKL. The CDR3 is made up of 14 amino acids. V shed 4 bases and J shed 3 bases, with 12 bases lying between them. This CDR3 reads CASSLHRTEETQYF. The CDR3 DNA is TGCGCCAGCAGCCTTCACAGGACAGAAGAGACCCAGTACTTC.

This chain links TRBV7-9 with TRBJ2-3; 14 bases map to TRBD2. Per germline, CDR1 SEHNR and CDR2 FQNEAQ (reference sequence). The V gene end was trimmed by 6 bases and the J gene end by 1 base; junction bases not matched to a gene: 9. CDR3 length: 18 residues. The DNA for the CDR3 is TGTGCCAGCAGAAATGGACTAGCGGGAGGACTACGCACAGATACGCAGTATTTT. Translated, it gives CASRNGLAGGLRTDTQYF.

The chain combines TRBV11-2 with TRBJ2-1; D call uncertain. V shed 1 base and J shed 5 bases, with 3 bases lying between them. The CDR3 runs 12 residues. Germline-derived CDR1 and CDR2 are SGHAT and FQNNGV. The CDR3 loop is CASSLGHNEQFF. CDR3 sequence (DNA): TGTGCCAGCAGCTTAGGGCACAATGAGCAGTTCTTC.

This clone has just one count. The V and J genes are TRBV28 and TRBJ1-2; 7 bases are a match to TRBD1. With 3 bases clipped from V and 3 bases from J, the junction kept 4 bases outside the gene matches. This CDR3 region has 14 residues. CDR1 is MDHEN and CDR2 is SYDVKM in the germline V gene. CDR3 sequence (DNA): TGTGCCAGCAGTTTTAGGGGGCAACACTATGGCTACACCTTC. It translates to CASSFRGQHYGYTF.

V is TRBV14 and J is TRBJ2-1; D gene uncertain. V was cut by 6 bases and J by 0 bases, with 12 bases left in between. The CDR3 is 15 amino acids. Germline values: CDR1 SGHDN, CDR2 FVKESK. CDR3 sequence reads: CASSFLPPSYNEQFF. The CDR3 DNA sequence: TGTGCCAGCAGTTTTCTTCCCCCCTCCTACAATGAGCAGTTCTTC.

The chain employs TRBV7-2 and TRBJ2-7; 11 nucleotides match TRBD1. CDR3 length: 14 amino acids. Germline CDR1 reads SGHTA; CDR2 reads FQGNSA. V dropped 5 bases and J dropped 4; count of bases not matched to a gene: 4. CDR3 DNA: TGTGCCAGCAGCCCCGGGGACAGGGGGTACGAGCAGTACTTC. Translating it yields CASSPGDRGYEQYF.

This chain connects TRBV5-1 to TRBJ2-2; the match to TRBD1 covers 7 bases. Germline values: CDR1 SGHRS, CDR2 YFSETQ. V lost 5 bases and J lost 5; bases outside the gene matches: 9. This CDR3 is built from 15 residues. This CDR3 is CASSYDRVETGELFF. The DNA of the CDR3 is TGCGCCAGCAGTTATGACAGGGTTGAAACCGGGGAGCTGTTTTTT.

The CDR3 bases are TGTGCCATTCGACAGAACATGAACACTGAAGCTTTCTTT. It yields the protein CAIRQNMNTEAFF. This chain joins TRBV10-3 and TRBJ1-1, with a weak D call TRBD1 (5 bases). V was clipped by 9 bases and J by 0 bases, with 11 bases between them. The germline V gene encodes CDR1 ENHRY and CDR2 SYGVKD. The CDR3 runs 13 residues.